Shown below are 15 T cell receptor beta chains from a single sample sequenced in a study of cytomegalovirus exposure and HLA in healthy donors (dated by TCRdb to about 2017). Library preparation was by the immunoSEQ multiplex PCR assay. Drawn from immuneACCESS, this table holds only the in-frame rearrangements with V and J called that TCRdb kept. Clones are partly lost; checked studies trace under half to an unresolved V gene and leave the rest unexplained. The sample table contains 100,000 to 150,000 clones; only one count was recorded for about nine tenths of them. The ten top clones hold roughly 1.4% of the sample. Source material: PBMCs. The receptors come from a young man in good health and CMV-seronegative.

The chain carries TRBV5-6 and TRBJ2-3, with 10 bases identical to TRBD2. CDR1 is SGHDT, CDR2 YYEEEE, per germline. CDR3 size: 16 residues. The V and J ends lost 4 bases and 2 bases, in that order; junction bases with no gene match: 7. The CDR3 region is CASSKGLAAITDTQYF. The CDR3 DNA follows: TGTGCCAGCAGCAAAGGACTAGCGGCAATCACAGATACGCAGTATTTT. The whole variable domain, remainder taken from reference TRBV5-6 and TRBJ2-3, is DAGVTQSPTHLIKTRGQQVTLRCSPKSGHDTVSWYQQALGQGPQFIFQYYEEEERQRGNFPDRFSGHQFPNYSSELNVNALLLGDSALYLCASSKGLAAITDTQYFGPGTRLTVL.

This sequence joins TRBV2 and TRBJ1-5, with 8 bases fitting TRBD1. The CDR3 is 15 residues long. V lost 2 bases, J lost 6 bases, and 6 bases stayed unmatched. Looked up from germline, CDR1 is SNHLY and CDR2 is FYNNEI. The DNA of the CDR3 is TGTGCCAGCAGTGAAATCGGACAGGGCACTCAGCCCCAGCATTTT. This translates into CASSEIGQGTQPQHF.

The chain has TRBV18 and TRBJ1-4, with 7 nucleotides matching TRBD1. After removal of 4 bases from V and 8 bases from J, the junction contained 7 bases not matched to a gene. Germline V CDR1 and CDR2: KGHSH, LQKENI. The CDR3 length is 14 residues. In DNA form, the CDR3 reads TGTGCCAGCTCACAGTCGGACAGGAAGGAAAAACTGTTTTTT. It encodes CASSQSDRKEKLFF. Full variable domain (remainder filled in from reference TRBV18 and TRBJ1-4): NAGVMQNPRHLVRRRGQEARLRCSPMKGHSHVYWYRQLPEEGLKFMVYLQKENIIDESGMPKERFSAEFPKEGPSILRIQQVVRGDSAAYFCASSQSDRKEKLFFGSGTQLSVL.

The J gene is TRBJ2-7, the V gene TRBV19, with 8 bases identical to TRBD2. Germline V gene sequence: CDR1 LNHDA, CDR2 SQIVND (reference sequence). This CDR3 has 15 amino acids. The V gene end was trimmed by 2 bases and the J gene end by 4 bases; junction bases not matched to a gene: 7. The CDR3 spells CASSITTSEWYEQYF. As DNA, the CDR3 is TGTGCCAGTAGTATAACGACTAGCGAATGGTACGAGCAGTACTTC.

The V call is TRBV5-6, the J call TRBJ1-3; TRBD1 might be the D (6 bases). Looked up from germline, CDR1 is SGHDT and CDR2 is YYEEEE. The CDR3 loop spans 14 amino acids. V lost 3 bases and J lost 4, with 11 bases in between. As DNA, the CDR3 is TGTGCCAGCAGCTCAGGGGAAGGAGGAAACACCATATATTTT. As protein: CASSSGEGGNTIYF.

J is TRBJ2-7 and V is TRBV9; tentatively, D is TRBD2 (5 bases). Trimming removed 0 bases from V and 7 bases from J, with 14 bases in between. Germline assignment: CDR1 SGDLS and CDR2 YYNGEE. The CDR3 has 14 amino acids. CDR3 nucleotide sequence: TGTGCCAGCAGCGTAGGTCCCGGGAATCGGGAGCAGTACTTC. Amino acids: CASSVGPGNREQYF.

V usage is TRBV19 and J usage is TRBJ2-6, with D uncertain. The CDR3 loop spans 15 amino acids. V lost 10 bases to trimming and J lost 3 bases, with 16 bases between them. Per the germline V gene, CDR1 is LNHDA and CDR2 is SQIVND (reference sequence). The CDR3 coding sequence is TGTGCCACCCGAAACCGGGTTGGTGGGGCCAACGTCCTGACTTTC. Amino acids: CATRNRVGGANVLTF.

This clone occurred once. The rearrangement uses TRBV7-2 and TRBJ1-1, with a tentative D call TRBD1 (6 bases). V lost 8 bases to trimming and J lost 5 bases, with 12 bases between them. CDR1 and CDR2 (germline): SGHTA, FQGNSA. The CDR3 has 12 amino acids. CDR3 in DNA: TGTGCCAGCTTACAGGGAAGGACTGAAGCTTTCTTT. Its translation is CASLQGRTEAFF.

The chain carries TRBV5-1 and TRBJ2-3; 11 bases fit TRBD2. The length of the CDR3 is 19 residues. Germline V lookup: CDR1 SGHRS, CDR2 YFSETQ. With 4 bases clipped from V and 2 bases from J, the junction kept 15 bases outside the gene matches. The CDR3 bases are TGCGCCAGCAGCAGATTCGGGACTAGCGGACTTACAATCACAGATACGCAGTATTTT. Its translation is CASSRFGTSGLTITDTQYF.

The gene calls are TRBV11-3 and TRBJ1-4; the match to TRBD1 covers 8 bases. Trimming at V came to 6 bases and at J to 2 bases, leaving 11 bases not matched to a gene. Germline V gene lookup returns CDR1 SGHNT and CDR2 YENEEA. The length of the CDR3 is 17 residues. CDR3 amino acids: CASSWPGHRGTNEKLFF. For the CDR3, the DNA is TGTGCCAGCAGTTGGCCTGGGCACAGGGGGACTAATGAAAAACTGTTTTTT.

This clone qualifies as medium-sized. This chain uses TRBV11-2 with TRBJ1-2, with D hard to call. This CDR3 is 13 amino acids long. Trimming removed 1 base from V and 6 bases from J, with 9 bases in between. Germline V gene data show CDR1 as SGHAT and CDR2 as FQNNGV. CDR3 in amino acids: CASSLGHGNGYTF. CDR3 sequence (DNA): TGTGCCAGCAGCTTAGGTCACGGGAATGGCTACACCTTC. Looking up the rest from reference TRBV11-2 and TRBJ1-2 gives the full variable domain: EAGVAQSPRYKIIEKRQSVAFWCNPISGHATLYWYQQILGQGPKLLIQFQNNGVVDDSQLPKDRFSAERLKGVDSTLKIQPAKLEDSAVYLCASSLGHGNGYTFGSGTRLTVV.

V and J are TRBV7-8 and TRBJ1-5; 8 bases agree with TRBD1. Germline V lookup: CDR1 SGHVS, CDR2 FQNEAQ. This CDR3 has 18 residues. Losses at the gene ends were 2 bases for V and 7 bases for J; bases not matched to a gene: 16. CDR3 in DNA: TGTGCCAGCAGCTTATTGTGGGCGACAGGGGATTCAGGGCAGCCCCAGCATTTT. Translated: CASSLLWATGDSGQPQHF. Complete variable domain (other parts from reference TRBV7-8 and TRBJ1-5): GAGVSQSPRYKVAKRGQDVALRCDPISGHVSLFWYQQALGQGPEFLTYFQNEAQLDKSGLPSDRFFAERPEGSVSTLKIQRTQQEDSAVYLCASSLLWATGDSGQPQHFGDGTRLSIL.

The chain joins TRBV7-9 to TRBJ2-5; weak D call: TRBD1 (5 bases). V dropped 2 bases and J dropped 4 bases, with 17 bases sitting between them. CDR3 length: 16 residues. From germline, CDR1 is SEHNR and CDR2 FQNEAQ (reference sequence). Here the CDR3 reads CASSLMEGNQGETQYF. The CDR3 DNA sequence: TGTGCCAGCAGCTTAATGGAAGGAAACCAGGGAGAGACCCAGTACTTC.

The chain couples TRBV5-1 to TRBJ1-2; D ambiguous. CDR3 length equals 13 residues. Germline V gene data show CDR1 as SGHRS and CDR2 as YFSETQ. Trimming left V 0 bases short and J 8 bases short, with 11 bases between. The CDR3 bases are TGCGCCAGCAGCTTGGGCGAGGCCCGCGGCTACACCTTC. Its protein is CASSLGEARGYTF. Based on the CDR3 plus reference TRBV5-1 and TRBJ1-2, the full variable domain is KAGVTQTPRYLIKTRGQQVTLSCSPISGHRSVSWYQQTPGQGLQFLFEYFSETQRNKGNFPGRFSGRQFSNSRSEMNVSTLELGDSALYLCASSLGEARGYTFGSGTRLTVV.

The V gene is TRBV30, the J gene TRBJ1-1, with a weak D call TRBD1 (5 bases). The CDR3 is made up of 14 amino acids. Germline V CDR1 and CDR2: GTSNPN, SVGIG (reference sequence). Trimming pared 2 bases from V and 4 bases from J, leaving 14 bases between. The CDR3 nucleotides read TGTGCCTGGAGTCATGGGGGAGGTAGCACTGAAGCTTTCTTT. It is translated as CAWSHGGGSTEAFF.